What follows are 31 T cell receptor beta chains derived from one specimen sequenced in a study of blood T cell repertoires in COVID-19. Some clones are missing from TCRdb's copy, which holds only in-frame ones; the method was immunoSEQ multiplex PCR. The data contain approximately 190,000 clones, 84% of them seen just once; the ten biggest clones take up 3% to 3.5%. Sequencing was done on a sample of PBMCs or T cells enriched from blood (not recorded which). These receptors came from a woman aged 25 to 39 who had been exposed to COVID-19.

CDR3 sequence reads: CASSSGGKNIQYF. The CDR3, as DNA: TGTGCCAGCAGCTCGGGAGGAAAAAACATTCAGTACTTC. V usage is TRBV7-3 and J usage is TRBJ2-4; 7 nucleotides align to TRBD2. This CDR3 is built from 13 residues. Per germline, CDR1 SGHTA and CDR2 FQGTGA. V dropped 4 bases and J dropped 4; count of bases not matched to a gene: 1.

This clone was found once. The CDR3 bases are TGTGCCAGCAGCGTAGATGGGGCGGCGGGCTACACCTTC. Amino acid sequence: CASSVDGAAGYTF. The chain has TRBV9 and TRBJ1-2; perhaps TRBD1 as D (5 bases). V was clipped by 0 bases and J by 8 bases, with 11 bases between them. Germline CDR1 reads SGDLS; CDR2 reads YYNGEE. The CDR3 spans 13 residues.

This chain joins TRBV19 and TRBJ2-5; 7 bases are shared with TRBD1. CDR3 length equals 13 residues. V lost 6 bases, J lost 2 bases, and 3 bases stayed unmatched. Germline V gene data show CDR1 as LNHDA and CDR2 as SQIVND (reference sequence). The CDR3 nucleotides read TGTGCCAGTAGCGAGACAGGGCAAGAGACCCAGTACTTC. The encoded protein is CASSETGQETQYF.

The rearrangement uses TRBV29-1 and TRBJ1-2, with D uncertain. The germline V gene encodes CDR1 SQVTM and CDR2 ANQGSEA. The ends were cut back, 7 bases at V and 0 bases at J, with 15 bases in the middle. The CDR3 consists of 14 residues. The DNA of the CDR3 is TGCAGCGCCCTCCCCACAGAAACTAACTATGGCTACACCTTC. As protein: CSALPTETNYGYTF. Combining the CDR3 with reference TRBV29-1 and TRBJ1-2 gives the whole variable domain SAVISQKPSRDICQRGTSLTIQCQVDSQVTMMFWYRQQPGQSLTLIATANQGSEATYESGFVIDKFPISRPNLTFSTLTVSNMSPEDSSIYLCSALPTETNYGYTFGSGTRLTVV.

The CDR3 nucleotides are TGCGCCAGCACCGGGACAGTTAGCGGGGGGCGCACAGATACGCAGTATTTT. It specifies CASTGTVSGGRTDTQYF. The chain combines TRBV5-1 with TRBJ2-3; 10 bases map to TRBD2. This CDR3 contains 17 residues. Germline CDR1 reads SGHRS; CDR2 reads YFSETQ. J lost 1 base, V lost 6 bases, and 11 bases had no gene match.

The gene calls are TRBV13 and TRBJ1-2; TRBD1 might be the D (6 bases). The ends were cut back, 5 bases at V and 2 bases at J, with 15 bases in the middle. The germline V gene encodes CDR1 PRHDT and CDR2 FYEKMQ (reference sequence). The CDR3 sequence is 15 residues long. The CDR3 bases are TGTGCCAGCAGCCAACCGGGAGGGGGAAACTATGGCTACACCTTC. This translates into CASSQPGGGNYGYTF.

The chain combines TRBV29-1 with TRBJ1-2, with a weak D call TRBD1 (5 bases). The CDR3 has 13 amino acids. From germline, CDR1 is SQVTM and CDR2 ANQGSEA. V gave up 3 bases and J gave up 2 bases, with 10 bases separating them. CDR3 bases: TGCAGCGTTGATGTGGGGGGAAACTATGGCTACACCTTC. Translation gives CSVDVGGNYGYTF.

The gene calls are TRBV28 and TRBJ1-3, with TRBD1 matching over 11 bases. The CDR3 is 14 amino acids. The V gene end was trimmed by 6 bases and the J gene end by 8 bases; junction bases not matched to a gene: 6. CDR1 MDHEN and CDR2 SYDVKM come from the germline V gene. CDR3 sequence reads: CASSLDRGPDTIYF. The CDR3 nucleotides read TGTGCCAGCAGCCTGGACAGGGGGCCGGACACCATATATTTT.

The chain has TRBV7-6 and TRBJ2-2; 8 nucleotides agree with TRBD1. From germline, CDR1 is SGHVS and CDR2 FNYEAQ. The J segment lost 7 bases and the V segment lost 6 bases, leaving 7 bases of the junction unmatched. CDR3 length equals 14 residues. The CDR3 protein is CASRGQGAGGELFF. CDR3 DNA sequence: TGTGCCAGCAGGGGGCAGGGGGCAGGCGGGGAGCTGTTTTTT.

This clone was counted a few times. The chain recombines TRBV2 with TRBJ1-2; the D gene is possibly TRBD1 (5 bases). The CDR3 spans 13 residues. CDR1 and CDR2 from the germline V gene are SNHLY and FYNNEI. V was clipped by 5 bases and J by 2 bases, with 9 bases between them. The CDR3 spells CASSQGTNYGYTF. The CDR3, as DNA: TGTGCCAGCAGTCAGGGTACCAACTATGGCTACACCTTC.

A word on this clone: The sample contains more than one DNA sequence encoding this CDR3. The chain joins TRBV7-6 to TRBJ2-7; tentatively, D is TRBD2 (5 bases). There are 12 residues in the CDR3. Deletions cut 4 bases from V and 5 bases from J, with 9 bases between. CDR1 SGHVS and CDR2 FNYEAQ come from the germline V gene. CDR3 in amino acids: CASSSPADEQYF. The CDR3 DNA reads TGTGCCAGCAGCTCCCCAGCGGACGAGCAGTACTTC.

V usage is TRBV9 and J usage is TRBJ2-3; 8 bases align to TRBD2. Germline V gene data show CDR1 as SGDLS and CDR2 as YYNGEE. With 0 bases clipped from V and 0 bases from J, the junction kept 0 bases outside the gene matches. The CDR3 contains 15 residues. In DNA, the CDR3 is TGTGCCAGCAGCGTAGTAGCGGGGAGCACAGATACGCAGTATTTT. This translates into CASSVVAGSTDTQYF.

The rearrangement links TRBV28 to TRBJ2-1; TRBD2 agrees at 8 bases. Unmatched junction bases numbered 8, after V lost 6 bases and J lost 7 bases. Germline V CDR1 and CDR2: MDHEN, SYDVKM. The CDR3 length is 14 residues. This chain's CDR3 is CASSPGGTGNEQFF. CDR3 nucleotides: TGTGCCAGCAGCCCGGGGGGGACGGGGAATGAGCAGTTCTTC.

The rearrangement uses TRBV9 and TRBJ1-1; 10 bases align to TRBD1. The CDR3 loop spans 12 amino acids. The J segment lost 7 bases and the V segment lost 3 bases, leaving 0 bases of the junction unmatched. Germline assignment: CDR1 SGDLS and CDR2 YYNGEE. The CDR3 bases are TGTGCCAGCAGCGGGACAGGGGGTGAAGCTTTCTTT. This encodes CASSGTGGEAFF.

On this clone itself: This specimen includes other DNA sequences encoding the same CDR3. The CDR3 sequence: CASSSGQGNTEAFF. In DNA form, the CDR3 reads TGCGCCAGCAGCTCGGGACAAGGGAACACTGAAGCTTTCTTT. The genes are TRBV5-1 and TRBJ1-1, with D perhaps TRBD1 (6 bases). Germline V gene sequence: CDR1 SGHRS, CDR2 YFSETQ. There are 14 residues in the CDR3. The ends were cut back, 3 bases at V and 1 base at J, with 10 bases in the middle. Variable domain in full (rest from reference TRBV5-1 and TRBJ1-1): KAGVTQTPRYLIKTRGQQVTLSCSPISGHRSVSWYQQTPGQGLQFLFEYFSETQRNKGNFPGRFSGRQFSNSRSEMNVSTLELGDSALYLCASSSGQGNTEAFFGQGTRLTVV.

The V and J genes are TRBV19 and TRBJ2-7; D perhaps matches TRBD2 (6 bases). CDR3 length: 13 residues. The V and J ends lost 2 bases and 5 bases respectively, with 10 bases between them. Per the germline V gene, CDR1 is LNHDA and CDR2 is SQIVND (reference sequence). In DNA, the CDR3 is TGTGCCAGTAGTATAACCTGGGGGGACGAGCAGTACTTC. This codes for CASSITWGDEQYF. Together with reference TRBV19 and TRBJ2-7, the CDR3 gives the full variable domain: DGGITQSPKYLFRKEGQNVTLSCEQNLNHDAMYWYRQDPGQGLRLIYYSQIVNDFQKGDIAEGYSVSREKKESFPLTVTSAQKNPTAFYLCASSITWGDEQYFGPGTRLTVT.

V is TRBV19 and J is TRBJ2-7, with 7 bases aligning to TRBD1. This CDR3 spans 16 amino acids. The germline CDR1 and CDR2 sequences are LNHDA and SQIVND (reference sequence). V lost 3 bases and J lost 3; bases outside the gene matches: 11. The chain's CDR3 is CASSIGAGGLFYEQYF. The CDR3 DNA reads as TGTGCCAGTAGTATCGGTGCAGGGGGTCTTTTCTACGAGCAGTACTTC. Full variable domain (remainder filled in from reference TRBV19 and TRBJ2-7): DGGITQSPKYLFRKEGQNVTLSCEQNLNHDAMYWYRQDPGQGLRLIYYSQIVNDFQKGDIAEGYSVSREKKESFPLTVTSAQKNPTAFYLCASSIGAGGLFYEQYFGPGTRLTVT.

This chain connects TRBV7-9 to TRBJ1-3; D is uncertain. With 3 bases removed from V and 2 bases from J, the gap between germline ends came to 8 bases. The CDR3 loop spans 14 amino acids. Germline loops: CDR1 SEHNR, CDR2 FQNEAQ (reference sequence). As DNA, the CDR3 is TGTGCCAGCAGCTTTGCCGGGGCTGGAAACACCATATATTTT. It yields the protein CASSFAGAGNTIYF.

The chain carries TRBV5-1 and TRBJ2-7; TRBD1 might be the D (6 bases). The CDR3 has 13 residues. V lost 4 bases and J lost 2, with 10 bases in between. The germline V gene encodes CDR1 SGHRS and CDR2 YFSETQ. The CDR3 DNA follows: TGCGCCAGCAGCCAACAGGGACCCTACGAGCAGTACTTC. It yields the protein CASSQQGPYEQYF. Filled out from reference TRBV5-1 and TRBJ2-7, the complete variable domain reads KAGVTQTPRYLIKTRGQQVTLSCSPISGHRSVSWYQQTPGQGLQFLFEYFSETQRNKGNFPGRFSGRQFSNSRSEMNVSTLELGDSALYLCASSQQGPYEQYFGPGTRLTVT.

The genes are TRBV30 and TRBJ1-6; D perhaps matches TRBD1 (5 bases). Trimming shortened V by 1 base and J by 3 bases, and 13 bases separated the two germline ends. From germline, CDR1 is GTSNPN and CDR2 SVGIG (reference sequence). The CDR3 has 16 amino acids. The CDR3 sequence is CAWSAGGVDYNSPLHF. As DNA, the CDR3 is TGTGCCTGGAGTGCCGGGGGGGTCGACTATAATTCACCCCTCCACTTT.

The chain combines TRBV6-2 or TRBV6-3 with TRBJ2-2; tentatively, D is TRBD1 (5 bases). The CDR3 loop spans 12 amino acids. Trimming removed 2 bases at V and 7 bases at J, with 5 bases between. The V gene's germline CDR1 is MNHEY and CDR2 SVGEGT. The CDR3 loop is CASSYDSGELFF. For the CDR3, the DNA is TGTGCCAGCAGTTACGACAGCGGGGAGCTGTTTTTT.

This chain joins TRBV21-1 and TRBJ2-7; whether TRBD1, the table's D call, matches the DNA was not checked. TRBV21-1 corresponds to a pseudogene. The CDR3 has 13 amino acids. CDR3 nucleotide sequence: TGTGCCAGCATCGACAGGTCTTTCTACGAGCAGTACTTC. Amino acids: CASIDRSFYEQYF.

The chain links TRBV10-3 to TRBJ1-1; D is perhaps TRBD1 (5 bases). CDR1 ENHRY and CDR2 SYGVKD come from the germline V gene. Trimming shortened V by 4 bases and J by 1 base, and 16 bases separated the two germline ends. The CDR3 sequence is 16 residues long. The CDR3: CAISAQGGLANTEAFF. In nucleotides, the CDR3 is TGTGCCATCAGTGCCCAGGGTGGGTTGGCGAACACTGAAGCTTTCTTT.

The chain uses TRBV9 and TRBJ2-7; 7 bases fit TRBD1. CDR1 is SGDLS, CDR2 YYNGEE, per germline. The CDR3 consists of 14 residues. Unmatched junction bases numbered 9, after V lost 4 bases and J lost 5 bases. The CDR3 DNA follows: TGTGCCAGCAGCCCCTCGACAGGGACCCACGAGCAGTACTTC. Translated: CASSPSTGTHEQYF.

The V gene is TRBV6-2 or TRBV6-3, the J gene TRBJ2-5; 8 nucleotides align to TRBD1. With 2 bases clipped from V and 4 bases from J, the junction kept 6 bases outside the gene matches. CDR1 is MNHEY and CDR2 is SVGEGT in the germline V gene. The CDR3 length is 15 residues. CDR3 loop: CASSYEAGQGETQYF. The CDR3 coding sequence is TGTGCCAGCAGTTACGAGGCTGGACAGGGAGAGACCCAGTACTTC.

The V gene is TRBV29-1, the J gene TRBJ2-7, with TRBD1 matching 7 bases. Germline-derived CDR1 and CDR2 are SQVTM and ANQGSEA. CDR3 length: 13 residues. The V segment lost 6 bases and the J segment 7 bases; nucleotides outside the gene matches: 12. This chain's CDR3 is CSVRGTALGEQYF. CDR3 in DNA: TGCAGCGTCCGTGGGACAGCCTTGGGAGAGCAGTACTTC.

The chain links TRBV6-6 to TRBJ1-2, with 7 nucleotides matching TRBD1. V lost 6 bases, J lost 4 bases, and 8 bases stayed unmatched. Germline V gene lookup returns CDR1 MNHNY and CDR2 SVGAGI (reference sequence). This CDR3 comprises 14 residues. CDR3 nucleotide sequence: TGTGCCAGCAGCCACAGGGGTTCTCTCTATGGCTACACCTTC. Translation gives CASSHRGSLYGYTF.

The rearrangement joins TRBV5-6 to TRBJ1-5, with a tentative D call TRBD1 (6 bases). Germline CDR1 SGHDT, CDR2 YYEEEE. V was shortened by 4 bases and J by 0 bases, with 11 bases between the two germline ends. The CDR3 is made up of 15 amino acids. The CDR3 is CASSRQGGSNQPQHF. The CDR3 nucleotides are TGTGCCAGCAGCCGCCAAGGGGGTAGCAATCAGCCCCAGCATTTT.

The chain is built from TRBV2 and TRBJ2-1; 14 bases align to TRBD2. Germline V gives CDR1 SNHLY, CDR2 FYNNEI. The CDR3 totals 16 residues. V dropped 4 bases and J dropped 5; count of bases not matched to a gene: 4. This chain's CDR3 is CASSATSGGVNNEQFF. The DNA of the CDR3 is TGTGCCAGCAGTGCGACTAGCGGGGGGGTAAACAATGAGCAGTTCTTC.

The chain uses TRBV19 and TRBJ1-3; the D is unclear. The CDR3 runs to 15 residues. The germline gives CDR1 LNHDA, CDR2 SQIVND (reference sequence). V was pared by 5 bases and J by 0 bases, with 11 bases between. The CDR3 loop is CASSLLGLSGNTIYF. The CDR3 DNA reads as TGTGCCAGTAGTCTCCTCGGACTCTCTGGAAACACCATATATTTT.

The chain combines TRBV4-3 with TRBJ2-2, with 7 bases that match TRBD2. The CDR3 consists of 18 residues. V lost 4 bases and J lost 0; bases outside the gene matches: 11. CDR1 and CDR2 (germline): LGHNA, YSLEER. CDR3 DNA: TGCGCCAGCAGCCCCAAGCAAGCGGGGCTAACGAACACCGGGGAGCTGTTTTTT. It specifies CASSPKQAGLTNTGELFF.